Listed here is a single T cell receptor (beta chain). The antigen is undetermined. This specimen belongs to a study of vaccination effects on CD4 cells after COVID-19. Across the whole study: Post-vaccine draws lagged the second dose by a median of 72 days. Notes on the study in general: Healthy vaccinees' vaccine-induced clones included only 1 of 255 that recognized common cold coronaviruses.

This CDR3 comprises 15 residues. V was pared by 5 bases and J by 6 bases, with 8 bases of the junction left unmatched. Germline-derived CDR1 and CDR2 are SGHNT and YYREEE (reference sequence). Profiling relied on immunoSEQ multiplex PCR, and the TCRdb table lists in-frame clones only, not all of them. The repertoire consists of 20,000 to 30,000 clones, with about 70% occurring once and the leading ten covering roughly 8.7%. Antigen-specific CD4+ T cell clonotypes were called by their expansion after viral peptide-pool culture in ViraFEST. Subsequent to a culture period of around 10 days, CD4+ T cells were isolated. All participants had two doses of either the BNT162b2 or mRNA-1273 vaccine. Cells had half their medium changed to IL-2 medium on days 3 and 7.

The sequence was collected from a human donor who received a COVID-19 vaccine. The chain combines TRBV5-4 with TRBJ2-3; 11 bases line up with TRBD1. The specimen was CD4+ T cells from PBMCs cultured with SARS-CoV-2 spike peptides, collected after COVID-19 vaccination. The CDR3 bases are TGTGCCAGCAGTAGGACAGGGGGCTTCAGCGATACGCAGTATTTT. Protein: CASSRTGGFSDTQYF.